The 17 T cell receptor beta chains given below trace back to one sample, sequenced in a study of blood T cell repertoires in COVID-19. The table came from immunoSEQ multiplex PCR; TCRdb's copy has only in-frame clones and leaves some out. The sample shows roughly 120,000 clones, nearly 90% of them seen only once. The sample taken for sequencing was peripheral blood. The receptors derive from a human donor in a cohort sampled during active COVID-19.

The chain couples TRBV5-1 to TRBJ1-4; 8 nucleotides align to TRBD1. The germline CDR1 and CDR2 sequences are SGHRS and YFSETQ. This CDR3 is built from 19 residues. V shed 2 bases, J shed 8 bases, and the junction held 20 bases outside the gene matches. The CDR3 DNA reads as TGCGCCAGCAGCTTCACCACCGTTCCTGCAGGGGGCTTAGGAGAAAAACTGTTTTTT. Translation gives CASSFTTVPAGGLGEKLFF.

The chain is built from TRBV25-1 and TRBJ2-7, with a tentative D call TRBD1 (5 bases). CDR1 is MGHDK and CDR2 is SYGVNS in the germline V gene. There are 15 residues in the CDR3. V lost 5 bases and J 1 base, leaving 15 bases between the germline ends. CDR3 sequence reads: CASSIGTGPSYEQYF. The CDR3 DNA follows: TGTGCCAGCAGTATCGGCACAGGCCCTTCCTACGAGCAGTACTTC.

The chain is built from TRBV28 and TRBJ1-4, with 10 bases lining up with TRBD1. The CDR3 extends over 15 amino acids. The trim removed 4 bases at V and 7 bases at J, leaving 6 bases unmatched. In germline, CDR1 is MDHEN, CDR2 SYDVKM. CDR3 protein: CASSSPGTGVEKLFF. In DNA, the CDR3 is TGTGCCAGCAGTTCCCCCGGGACAGGGGTTGAAAAACTGTTTTTT.

The chain recombines TRBV10-3 with TRBJ1-6, with TRBD1 matching over 7 bases. CDR3 length: 15 residues. With V trimmed by 3 bases and J by 10 bases, 9 bases remained unmatched. The germline gives CDR1 ENHRY, CDR2 SYGVKD. CDR3 amino acids: CAISDTTGSGSPLHF. In nucleotides, the CDR3 is TGTGCCATCAGTGATACGACAGGGTCGGGCTCACCCCTCCACTTT.

This sequence joins TRBV3-1 (or the pseudogene TRBV3-2) and TRBJ2-5; D is unclear. V was cut by 1 base and J by 4 bases, with 19 bases left in between. The CDR3 covers 17 residues. CDR1 and CDR2 from the germline V gene are LGHDT and YNNKEL (reference sequence). For the CDR3, the DNA is TGTGCCAGCAGCCAAGGGTTCACAGTTTTACAAGGAGAGACCCAGTACTTC. Translation gives CASSQGFTVLQGETQYF.

The chain employs TRBV6-5 and TRBJ2-2; 7 bases are a match to TRBD1. Trimming cost V 5 bases and J 5 bases; bases outside gene matches: 5. The CDR3 is 14 amino acids. The germline V gene has CDR1 MNHEY and CDR2 SVGAGI. CDR3 bases: TGTGCCAGCAGTCCTAAGACAGGGACCGGGGAGCTGTTTTTT. Its protein is CASSPKTGTGELFF.

CDR3 amino acids: CASSLEGTANNIQYF. The CDR3 DNA is TGTGCCAGCAGTCTAGAAGGGACAGCGAACAACATTCAGTACTTC. This chain links TRBV2 with TRBJ2-4; 7 bases are shared with TRBD1. CDR1 SNHLY and CDR2 FYNNEI come from the germline V gene. With 5 bases clipped from V and 7 bases from J, the junction kept 11 bases outside the gene matches. The CDR3 length is 15 residues.

The CDR3 bases are TGTGCCAGCAGCCCACAGGTCGAACTCTCTGGAAACACCATATATTTT. It codes for CASSPQVELSGNTIYF. This sequence joins TRBV7-2 and TRBJ1-3, with D maybe TRBD1 (5 bases). Germline loops: CDR1 SGHTA, CDR2 FQGNSA. V lost 5 bases and J lost 0, with 14 bases in between. The CDR3 length is 16 residues.

The chain is built from TRBV30 and TRBJ1-1; D gene uncertain. CDR1 is GTSNPN and CDR2 is SVGIG in the germline V gene (reference sequence). V was trimmed by 0 bases and J by 3 bases, leaving 8 bases between them. CDR3 size: 13 residues. DNA of the CDR3: TGTGCCTGGAGTGTAGATGGAGACACTGAAGCTTTCTTT. It is translated as CAWSVDGDTEAFF.

The CDR3 bases are TGTGCCAGCAGTGAAGCGTCAGGGCAGGATGAGCAGTTCTTC. This gives the protein CASSEASGQDEQFF. J is TRBJ2-1 and V is TRBV2, with D maybe TRBD1 (5 bases). The length of the CDR3 is 14 residues. Trimming stripped 0 bases from V and 8 bases from J, with 11 bases between. Germline V gives CDR1 SNHLY, CDR2 FYNNEI.

The chain uses TRBV7-3 and TRBJ2-3; TRBD2 matches 9 bases. After removal of 0 bases from V and 0 bases from J, the junction contained 16 bases not matched to a gene. The germline V gene encodes CDR1 SGHTA and CDR2 FQGTGA. This CDR3 has 21 amino acids. CDR3 loop: CASSLTPGLAGTLTSTDTQYF. CDR3 coding DNA: TGTGCCAGCAGCTTAACTCCCGGGCTAGCGGGGACCCTTACTAGCACAGATACGCAGTATTTT.

The rearrangement uses TRBV25-1 and TRBJ1-1, with no clear D. This CDR3 region has 17 residues. Germline V gene lookup returns CDR1 MGHDK and CDR2 SYGVNS. Trimming removed 2 bases at V and 0 bases at J, with 16 bases between. CDR3 protein: CASSESGRGLMNTEAFF. The CDR3 DNA sequence: TGTGCCAGCAGTGAAAGTGGTAGAGGGTTGATGAACACTGAAGCTTTCTTT.

The CDR3 reads CASSLTTGIAKSPLHF. In DNA, the CDR3 is TGTGCCAGCAGCTTAACAACCGGGATCGCGAAATCACCCCTCCACTTT. The J gene is TRBJ1-6, the V gene TRBV7-9; D remains ambiguous. Deletions cut 2 bases from V and 10 bases from J, with 18 bases between. From germline, CDR1 is SEHNR and CDR2 FQNEAQ (reference sequence). The CDR3 has 16 residues.

The chain is built from TRBV5-4 and TRBJ2-7; weak D call: TRBD1 (6 bases). This CDR3 has 16 amino acids. V was trimmed by 2 bases and J by 3 bases, leaving 18 bases between them. Germline CDR1 and CDR2: SGHNT and YYREEE (reference sequence). The CDR3 sequence: CASSFGSPTGGYEQYF. The CDR3 DNA sequence: TGTGCCAGCAGCTTTGGGTCTCCGACAGGCGGCTACGAGCAGTACTTC.

The gene calls are TRBV11-2 and TRBJ2-5; 12 bases fit TRBD1. The CDR3 extends over 16 amino acids. Trimming at V came to 5 bases and at J to 5 bases, leaving 9 bases not matched to a gene. In germline, CDR1 is SGHAT, CDR2 FQNNGV. The CDR3 reads CASSQMGTGGVETQYF. The CDR3 nucleotides read TGTGCCAGCAGCCAGATGGGGACAGGGGGCGTTGAGACCCAGTACTTC.

This chain joins TRBV5-4 and TRBJ1-4, with D possibly matching TRBD1 (5 bases). The CDR3 totals 15 residues. Germline-derived CDR1 and CDR2 are SGHNT and YYREEE (reference sequence). The V end was cut by 4 bases, the J end by 6 bases, with 16 bases between. CDR3: CASSQAGPGHEKLFF. For the CDR3, the DNA is TGTGCCAGCAGCCAAGCGGGACCTGGGCATGAAAAACTGTTTTTT.

The rearrangement links TRBV14 to TRBJ2-3; D might be TRBD2 (5 bases). The V and J ends lost 1 base and 2 bases respectively, with 10 bases between them. The germline gives CDR1 SGHDN, CDR2 FVKESK. This CDR3 comprises 15 residues. The CDR3 is CASSQGLQSTDTQYF. CDR3 nucleotides: TGTGCCAGCAGCCAAGGACTACAATCCACAGATACGCAGTATTTT. Based on the CDR3 plus reference TRBV14 and TRBJ2-3, the full variable domain is EAGVTQFPSHSVIEKGQTVTLRCDPISGHDNLYWYRRVMGKEIKFLLHFVKESKQDESGMPNNRFLAERTGGTYSTLKVQPAELEDSGVYFCASSQGLQSTDTQYFGPGTRLTVL.